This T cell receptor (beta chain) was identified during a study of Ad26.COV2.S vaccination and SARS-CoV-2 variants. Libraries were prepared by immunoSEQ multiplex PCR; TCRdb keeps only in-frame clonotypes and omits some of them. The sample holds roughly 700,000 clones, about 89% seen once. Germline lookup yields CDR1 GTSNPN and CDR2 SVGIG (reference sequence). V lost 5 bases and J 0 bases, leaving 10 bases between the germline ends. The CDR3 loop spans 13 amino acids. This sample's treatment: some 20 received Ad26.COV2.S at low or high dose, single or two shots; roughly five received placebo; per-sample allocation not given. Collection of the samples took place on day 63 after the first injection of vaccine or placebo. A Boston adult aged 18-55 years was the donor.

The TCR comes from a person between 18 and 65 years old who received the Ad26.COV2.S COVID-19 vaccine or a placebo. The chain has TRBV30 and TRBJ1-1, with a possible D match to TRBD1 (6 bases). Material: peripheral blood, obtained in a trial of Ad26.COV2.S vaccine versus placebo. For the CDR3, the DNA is TGTGCCTGGGGGAGGGGGATGAACACTGAAGCTTTCTTT. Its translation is CAWGRGMNTEAFF.